Sequencing of this T cell receptor (beta chain) was carried out in a study of radiotherapy plus CTLA-4 blockade in lung cancer. Study details: An objective response was seen in around a sixth of patients, and disease control in 30% to 35%.

Germline lookup yields CDR1 KGHSH and CDR2 LQKENI. Trimming removed 4 bases at V and 5 bases at J, with 11 bases between. This CDR3 is 13 amino acids long. Study outcomes and limitations: Radiotherapy with ipilimumab was followed by blood expansion of tumor-derived clones.

Produced via immunoSEQ multiplex PCR; TCRdb's table is partial and in-frame only. Of 70,000 to 85,000 clones in the sample, roughly 80% were seen once. This clone has at least ten counts. Its antigen is unidentified. Within the sample, other DNA sequences also encode this same CDR3. V and J are TRBV18 and TRBJ1-2; possibly TRBD1 for D (6 bases). This TCR derives from a human donor with non-small cell lung cancer whose response to radiotherapy plus ipilimumab could not be evaluated. Source: peripheral blood, taken from a patient treated with radiotherapy plus ipilimumab. The CDR3 protein is CASSHDRLYGYTF. The CDR3 DNA reads TGTGCCAGCTCACACGACAGGTTATATGGCTACACCTTC.